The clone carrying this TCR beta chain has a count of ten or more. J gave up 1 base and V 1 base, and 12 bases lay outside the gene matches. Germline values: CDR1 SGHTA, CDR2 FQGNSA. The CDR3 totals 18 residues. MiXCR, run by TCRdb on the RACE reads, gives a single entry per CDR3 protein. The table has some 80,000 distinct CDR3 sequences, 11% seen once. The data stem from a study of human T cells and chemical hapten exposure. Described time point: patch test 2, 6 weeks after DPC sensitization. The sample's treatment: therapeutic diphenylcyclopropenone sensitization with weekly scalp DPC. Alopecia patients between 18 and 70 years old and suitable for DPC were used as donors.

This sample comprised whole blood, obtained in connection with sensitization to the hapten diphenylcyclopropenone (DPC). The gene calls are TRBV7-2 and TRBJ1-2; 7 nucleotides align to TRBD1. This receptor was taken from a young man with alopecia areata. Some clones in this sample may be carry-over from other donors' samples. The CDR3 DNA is TGTGCCAGCAGCTTAGATCTGGGTCAACAGGGGTATAACTATGGCTACACCTTC. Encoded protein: CASSLDLGQQGYNYGYTF. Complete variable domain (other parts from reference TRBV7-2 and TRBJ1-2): GAGVSQSPSNKVTEKGKDVELRCDPISGHTALYWYRQSLGQGLEFLIYFQGNSAPDKSGLPSDRFSAERTGGSVSTLTIQRTQQEDSAVYLCASSLDLGQQGYNYGYTFGSGTRLTVV.